Each of the 10 T cell receptor beta chains below was sequenced from the same sample in a study of control samples from healthy donors and cancer patients. Some clones are missing from TCRdb's copy, which holds only in-frame ones; the method was immunoSEQ multiplex PCR. Found here are roughly 120,000 clones, 75% to 90% of them singletons; the top ten hold approximately 15%. The source material was blood. The source is a woman aged 45 to 65 in good health.

This clone occurred once. The chain couples TRBV7-3 to TRBJ1-2; no firm D call. This CDR3 region has 13 residues. The V and J ends lost 3 bases and 1 base respectively, with 6 bases between them. The germline V gene has CDR1 SGHTA and CDR2 FQGTGA. CDR3 sequence (DNA): TGTGCCAGCAGCTTCGGCAATAACTATGGCTACACCTTC. Translation: CASSFGNNYGYTF.

The rearrangement joins TRBV5-5 to TRBJ2-5, with 7 bases fitting TRBD1. Trimming removed 4 bases from V and 5 bases from J; junction bases left unmatched: 5. Germline assignment: CDR1 SGHKS and CDR2 YYEKEE (reference sequence). The CDR3 runs to 13 residues. CDR3 nucleotide sequence: TGTGCCAGCAGCAAAACCAGGGGGGAGACCCAGTACTTC. Residues: CASSKTRGETQYF.

The chain has TRBV18 and TRBJ1-5; TRBD1 might be the D (5 bases). The V and J ends lost 3 bases and 10 bases respectively, with 19 bases between them. The CDR3 loop spans 15 amino acids. Germline CDR1 KGHSH, CDR2 LQKENI. CDR3 coding DNA: TGTGCCAGCTCACCTCCGGGACCGGCATCGTCCCCCCAGCATTTT. Translated, it gives CASSPPGPASSPQHF.

J is TRBJ1-2 and V is TRBV5-4, with D perhaps TRBD1 (6 bases). CDR3 length equals 15 residues. The V gene lost 7 bases and the J gene lost 3 bases, with 19 bases spanning the gap. Germline V gives CDR1 SGHNT, CDR2 YYREEE (reference sequence). The CDR3 loop reads CASFTGGGRDYGYTF. CDR3 sequence (DNA): TGTGCCAGCTTCACCGGTGGGGGCAGGGACTATGGCTACACCTTC.

The chain has TRBV19 and TRBJ2-2; 9 positions match TRBD2. This CDR3 has 15 amino acids. V shed 3 bases, J shed 4 bases, and the junction held 3 bases outside the gene matches. Germline CDR1 is LNHDA and CDR2 is SQIVND (reference sequence). Here the CDR3 reads CASSIGGGVTGELFF. As DNA, the CDR3 is TGTGCCAGTAGTATCGGCGGGGGGGTCACCGGGGAGCTGTTTTTT.

The V and J genes are TRBV30 and TRBJ1-1, with D perhaps matching TRBD1 (6 bases). Deletions cut 4 bases from V and 4 bases from J, with 13 bases between. Germline V gene sequence: CDR1 GTSNPN, CDR2 SVGIG (reference sequence). The CDR3 length is 13 residues. CDR3 region: CAWKFGGGTEAFF. The CDR3 DNA sequence: TGTGCCTGGAAGTTCGGAGGGGGCACTGAAGCTTTCTTT.

The gene calls are TRBV19 and TRBJ2-3; D is tentatively TRBD1 or TRBD2 (6 bases each). CDR1 and CDR2 (germline): LNHDA, SQIVND (reference sequence). This CDR3 is built from 13 residues. Trimming removed 2 bases at V and 6 bases at J, with 9 bases between. The CDR3 coding sequence is TGTGCCAGTAGTATACAGGGGAGGGATACGCAGTATTTT. This encodes CASSIQGRDTQYF.

There are a few counts of this clone. The rearrangement uses TRBV5-8 and TRBJ1-6; D unclear. Trimming shortened V by 4 bases and J by 13 bases, and 9 bases separated the two germline ends. Per germline, CDR1 SGHTS and CDR2 YDEGEE. This CDR3 region has 11 residues. The CDR3 sequence: CASSIVNPLHF. CDR3 coding DNA: TGTGCCAGCAGCATCGTTAATCCCCTCCACTTT.

The chain joins TRBV7-2 to TRBJ2-1; perhaps TRBD2 as D (5 bases). The V end lost 3 bases, the J end lost 9 bases, and 18 bases lay between the germline ends. The CDR3 totals 15 residues. Looked up from germline, CDR1 is SGHTA and CDR2 is FQGNSA. The CDR3 nucleotides read TGTGCCAGCAGCTTTCAAATGGGAGTCGCGGGTGAGCAGTTCTTC. Translating it yields CASSFQMGVAGEQFF. Combining the CDR3 with reference TRBV7-2 and TRBJ2-1 gives the whole variable domain GAGVSQSPSNKVTEKGKDVELRCDPISGHTALYWYRQSLGQGLEFLIYFQGNSAPDKSGLPSDRFSAERTGGSVSTLTIQRTQQEDSAVYLCASSFQMGVAGEQFFGPGTRLTVL.

The CDR3 DNA is TGTGCCAGCAGTGAGACAAGCGGCCTGAACACTGAAGCTTTCTTT. Residues: CASSETSGLNTEAFF. The genes are TRBV25-1 and TRBJ1-1, with D unclear. This CDR3 comprises 15 residues. Germline CDR1 is MGHDK and CDR2 is SYGVNS. Trimming cost V 3 bases and J 0 bases, with 11 bases left between them.